This T cell receptor (beta chain) was obtained from a study of graft-versus-host responses after intestinal transplantation. Germline CDR1 and CDR2: MNHNS and SASEGT. Germline trimming cut 6 bases from V and 5 bases from J; bases unmatched to any gene: 10. The CDR3 spans 15 residues. This clone was counted once. The protocol was immunoSEQ multiplex PCR, while the TCRdb copy is restricted to in-frame clones and leaves out a portion. The sample lists about 30,000 clones, around 80% occurring once. Once graft tissue had been processed, intraepithelial and lamina propria lymphocytes were released. V is TRBV6-1 and J is TRBJ2-5; 9 bases match TRBD1. The clonotype was recovered from a human patient who received an intestinal transplant, so some T cells may come from the graft donor. The sequences come from ileum tissue, collected 98 days after intestinal transplantation. CDR3 region: CASRDRGVRLETQYF. The DNA for the CDR3 is TGTGCCAGCAGGGACAGGGGTGTTAGGTTGGAGACCCAGTACTTC.